A selection of T cell receptor beta chains follows, all from one sample in a study of blood T cell repertoires in COVID-19. Sequencing was performed with immunoSEQ multiplex PCR; in TCRdb, only in-frame clones are kept and a portion is missing. The sample gives roughly 250,000 clones, approximately 86% of which show up once; around 1.6% is in the top ten. The sample taken for sequencing was PBMCs or T cells enriched from blood (not recorded which). These receptor sequences come from a woman aged 45-60 years who had recovered from COVID-19. Each CDR3 is given with its conserved first and last residue. A D gene is named only where the DNA matches it firmly. Expanded clones are given a class, and other clones once, few, many or no size at all.

j_gene,abundance,d_gene,v_gene,CDR3aa,CDR3nt
TRBJ2-2,-,-,TRBV28,CASSPTGIAIIPNTGELFF,TGTGCCAGCAGTCCTACAGGGATAGCCATAATACCGAACACCGGGGAGCTGTTTTTT
TRBJ2-7,-,-,TRBV7-9,CASSQTDKYEQYF,TGTGCCAGCAGCCAGACAGACAAATACGAGCAGTACTTC
TRBJ2-7,-,-,TRBV5-6,CASTEAGTTSYEQYF,TGTGCCAGCACGGAGGCGGGAACCACCTCCTACGAGCAGTACTTC
TRBJ1-2,-,TRBD1,TRBV28,CASSGQGTNPHGYTF,TGTGCCAGCAGCGGACAGGGAACAAACCCACATGGCTACACCTTC
TRBJ2-7,-,TRBD2,TRBV5-1,CASSWDGGRDYEQYF,TGCGCCAGCAGCTGGGACGGCGGGAGAGACTACGAGCAGTACTTC
TRBJ1-1,-,-,TRBV9,CASRLGGSMNTEAFF,TGTGCCAGCAGACTAGGCGGGAGCATGAACACTGAAGCTTTCTTT
TRBJ1-5,-,TRBD1,TRBV4-1,CASSQTGEKGQPQHF,TGCGCCAGCAGCCAAACAGGGGAAAAGGGTCAGCCCCAGCATTTT
TRBJ2-4,-,TRBD1,TRBV5-1,CASSLGTGINIQYF,TGCGCCAGCAGCTTGGGGACAGGGATAAACATTCAGTACTTC
TRBJ2-7,-,TRBD1,TRBV10-3,CAISGRRDSYEQYF,TGTGCCATCAGTGGTCGCCGGGACAGCTACGAGCAGTACTTC
TRBJ2-1,-,-,TRBV11-2,CASSLERSGSYNEQFF,TGTGCCAGCAGCTTAGAACGTAGCGGATCCTACAATGAGCAGTTCTTC
TRBJ2-7,few,TRBD2,TRBV28,CASSFLQTGGRHEQYF,TGTGCCAGCAGCTTCCTACAAACGGGGGGACGACACGAGCAGTACTTC
TRBJ2-2,-,TRBD1,TRBV28,CASKRQGATGELFF,TGTGCCAGCAAGCGACAGGGGGCAACCGGGGAGCTGTTTTTT
TRBJ2-5,-,TRBD1,TRBV5-8,CASSLAGQGTTQYF,TGTGCCAGCAGCTTGGCAGGACAGGGGACGACCCAGTACTTC
TRBJ1-6,-,TRBD1,TRBV5-4,CASSSRDRVMF,TGTGCCAGCAGCTCTCGGGACAGGGTTATGTTT
TRBJ1-1,-,-,TRBV6-1,CASSKSRTEAFF,TGTGCCAGCAGCAAGAGCCGGACTGAAGCTTTCTTT
TRBJ2-2,-,-,TRBV13,CASSFRGSGELFF,TGTGCCAGCAGCTTTAGGGGGTCCGGGGAGCTGTTTTTT
TRBJ2-5,-,TRBD1,TRBV7-3,CASSFGRQGETQYF,TGTGCCAGCAGCTTTGGGAGACAGGGAGAGACCCAGTACTTC
TRBJ2-1,-,-,TRBV25-1,CASSMSRNNEQFF,TGTGCCAGCAGTATGAGCAGGAACAATGAGCAGTTCTTC
TRBJ1-3,-,-,TRBV7-6,CASSFREDTGNTIYF,TGTGCCAGCAGCTTCCGTGAGGATACTGGAAACACCATATATTTT
TRBJ2-7,-,TRBD2,TRBV20-1,CSASERGEQYF,TGCAGTGCTAGTGAGCGGGGCGAGCAGTACTTC
TRBJ2-1,-,TRBD2,TRBV30,CAWSVRPSGLYNEQFF,TGTGCCTGGAGTGTGAGGCCTAGCGGGTTATACAATGAGCAGTTCTTC
TRBJ1-4,-,TRBD1,TRBV3-1/TRBV3-2,CASSPPGTGNEKLFF,TGTGCCAGCAGCCCTCCGGGGACAGGGAATGAAAAACTGTTTTTT
TRBJ2-1,-,TRBD2,TRBV16,CASSQRASGTNEQFF,TGTGCCAGCAGCCAACGGGCTAGCGGGACCAATGAGCAGTTCTTC
TRBJ1-1,-,TRBD1,TRBV18,CASSPQETLGQTEAFF,TGTGCCAGCTCACCACAAGAGACACTGGGACAGACTGAAGCTTTCTTT
TRBJ1-1,-,TRBD1,TRBV3-1/TRBV3-2,CASSETGAEAFF,TGTGCCAGCAGCGAGACAGGGGCTGAAGCTTTCTTT
TRBJ1-1,-,-,TRBV4-3,CASSQDPRGTEAFF,TGCGCCAGCAGCCAAGATCCTCGGGGCACTGAAGCTTTCTTT
TRBJ2-7,-,TRBD1,TRBV11-2,CASSRPGGHYEQYF,TGTGCCAGCAGTAGACCAGGGGGTCACTACGAGCAGTACTTC
TRBJ1-2,-,TRBD1,TRBV6-1,CASSKGDRGIMPYGYTF,TGTGCCAGCAGTAAAGGGGACAGGGGAATTATGCCCTATGGCTACACCTTC
TRBJ1-5,-,TRBD1,TRBV27,CASSYFAAGGSNQPQHF,TGTGCCAGCAGTTATTTCGCGGCAGGGGGCAGCAATCAGCCCCAGCATTTT
TRBJ2-7,-,TRBD1,TRBV19,CASTDRAYEQYF,TGTGCCAGTACGGACAGGGCTTACGAGCAGTACTTC
TRBJ2-3,-,-,TRBV12-3/TRBV12-4,CASSLGSRDTQYF,TGTGCCAGCAGTTTAGGATCTCGGGATACGCAGTATTTT
TRBJ2-1,-,TRBD2,TRBV19,CASSIDSGSNNEQFF,TGTGCCAGTAGTATTGATAGCGGGAGTAACAATGAGCAGTTCTTC
TRBJ2-3,-,-,TRBV28,CASSFITISSTDTQYF,TGTGCCAGCAGTTTTATTACAATTTCTAGCACAGATACGCAGTATTTT
TRBJ1-1,once,-,TRBV7-9,CASSLTGGVAFF,TGTGCCAGCAGCTTAACAGGCGGGGTGGCTTTCTTT
TRBJ1-6,-,TRBD1,TRBV7-2,CASSERQGAGNSPLHF,TGTGCCAGCAGCGAGAGACAGGGGGCAGGAAATTCACCCCTCCACTTT
TRBJ2-1,-,TRBD1,TRBV5-1,CASSSGTGKGHNEQFF,TGCGCCAGCAGCAGCGGGACAGGGAAGGGGCACAATGAGCAGTTCTTC
TRBJ2-1,once,-,TRBV7-2,CASSLTLYNEQFF,TGTGCCAGCAGCTTAACGCTATACAATGAGCAGTTCTTC